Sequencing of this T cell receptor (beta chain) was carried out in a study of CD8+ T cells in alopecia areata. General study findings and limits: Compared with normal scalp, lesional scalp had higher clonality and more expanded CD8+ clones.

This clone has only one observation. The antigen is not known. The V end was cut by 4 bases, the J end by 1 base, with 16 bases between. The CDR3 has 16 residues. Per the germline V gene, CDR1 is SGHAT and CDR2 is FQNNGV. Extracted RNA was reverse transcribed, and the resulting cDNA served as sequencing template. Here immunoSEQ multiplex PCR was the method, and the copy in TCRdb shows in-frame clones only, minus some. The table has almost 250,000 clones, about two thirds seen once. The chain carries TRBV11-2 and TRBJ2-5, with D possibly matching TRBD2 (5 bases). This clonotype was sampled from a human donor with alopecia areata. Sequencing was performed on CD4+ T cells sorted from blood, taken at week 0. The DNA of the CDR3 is TGTGCCAGCAGCTCCAGTGTCTGGAGGCTCCAAGAGACCCAGTACTTC. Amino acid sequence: CASSSSVWRLQETQYF.